This entry lists 27 T cell receptor beta chains sequenced from one sample in a study of T cells in Graves' hyperthyroidism and ophthalmopathy. The TCR beta CDR3 regions underwent amplification using RNA transcripts as the source. Primed by the HTBI set, a first-round RT-PCR was run on the TCR CDR3. From the multiplex PCR reads, TCRdb called clonotypes with MiXCR, one entry per CDR3 protein. The table records under 450,000 distinct CDR3 sequences, approximately 12% of them present only once. Input material: blood. The receptors were sampled from a man aged 25 to 40 with Graves' hyperthyroidism that later progressed to Graves' ophthalmopathy.

There are many counts of this clonotype. J is TRBJ2-7 and V is TRBV7-9; TRBD1 matches at 8 bases. This CDR3 is 14 amino acids long. In germline, CDR1 is SEHNR, CDR2 FQNEAQ (reference sequence). The ends lost 5 bases at V and 0 bases at J; junction bases unmatched: 3. CDR3 residues: CASSLTGGSYEQYF. The CDR3, as DNA: TGTGCCAGCAGCCTCACAGGGGGCTCCTACGAGCAGTACTTC. Using reference TRBV7-9 and TRBJ2-7 for the parts outside the CDR3, the full variable domain is DTGVSQNPRHKITKRGQNVTFRCDPISEHNRLYWYRQTLGQGPEFLTYFQNEAQLEKSRLLSDRFSAERPKGSFSTLEIQRTEQGDSAMYLCASSLTGGSYEQYFGPGTRLTVT.

The J gene is TRBJ2-1, the V gene TRBV9; D gene unclear. V gave up 3 bases and J gave up 9 bases, with 10 bases separating them. The length of the CDR3 is 12 residues. The V gene's germline CDR1 is SGDLS and CDR2 YYNGEE. CDR3 coding DNA: TGTGCCAGCAGCGGAGCTCGTGGTGAGCAGTTCTTC. Its translation is CASSGARGEQFF.

Ten or more counts support this clonotype. The V and J genes are TRBV20-1 and TRBJ2-1, with 12 nucleotides matching TRBD2. The germline CDR1 and CDR2 sequences are DFQATT and SNEGSKA (reference sequence). The CDR3 runs to 13 residues. The CDR3 DNA reads TGCAGAGCCCTAGCGGGGGGGTACAATGAGCAGTTCTTC. Its translation: CRALAGGYNEQFF.

The genes are TRBV20-1 and TRBJ2-3; 14 bases are shared with TRBD2. With V trimmed by 6 bases and J by 7 bases, 21 bases remained unmatched. The germline V gene has CDR1 DFQATT and CDR2 SNEGSKA (reference sequence). The CDR3 is 19 residues long. Written as DNA, the CDR3 is TGCAGTGCCACCGCTCGACTCGGGACTAGCGGGGGCTCCCTGAATACGCAGTATTTT. The encoded protein is CSATARLGTSGGSLNTQYF.

The chain joins TRBV6-5 to TRBJ1-2; 9 bases match TRBD1. V lost 2 bases and J lost 7; bases outside the gene matches: 8. This CDR3 has 15 residues. From germline, CDR1 is MNHEY and CDR2 SVGAGI. The CDR3, as DNA: TGTGCCAGCAGTTACGGACAGGGGCCCTCGGGTGGCTACACCTTC. It is translated as CASSYGQGPSGGYTF.

J is TRBJ2-2 and V is TRBV28; TRBD2 is a possible D gene (6 bases). With 5 bases removed from V and 7 bases from J, the gap between germline ends came to 14 bases. CDR1 is MDHEN and CDR2 is SYDVKM in the germline V gene. This CDR3 region has 14 residues. CDR3 nucleotide sequence: TGTGCCAGCAGTGGGACCGAAGCGGGCGGGGAGCTGTTTTTT. Protein product: CASSGTEAGGELFF.

The chain has TRBV5-1 and TRBJ2-6; D possibly matches TRBD1 or TRBD2 (5 bases each). The CDR3 loop spans 17 amino acids. Germline assignment: CDR1 SGHRS and CDR2 YFSETQ. V was pared by 2 bases and J by 0 bases, with 12 bases between. CDR3 amino acids: CASSFGTVSSGANVLTF. The CDR3 DNA reads as TGCGCCAGCAGCTTCGGGACCGTGAGCTCTGGGGCCAACGTCCTGACTTTC.

This clonotype was found many times. The CDR3 region is CAWSVPHGNTIYF. The CDR3 DNA reads as TGTGCCTGGAGTGTACCCCATGGAAACACCATATATTTT. V and J are TRBV30 and TRBJ1-3, with no clear D. This CDR3 contains 13 residues. The V gene's germline CDR1 is GTSNPN and CDR2 SVGIG (reference sequence). Trimming shortened V by 0 bases and J by 3 bases, and 6 bases separated the two germline ends. Full variable domain (rest looked up from reference TRBV30 and TRBJ1-3): SQTIHQWPATLVQPVGSPLSLECTVEGTSNPNLYWYRQAAGRGLQLLFYSVGIGQISSEVPQNLSASRPQDRQFILSSKKLLLSDSGFYLCAWSVPHGNTIYFGEGSWLTVV.

This clonotype was found many times. V usage is TRBV28 and J usage is TRBJ1-6; D may be TRBD1 (6 bases). The CDR3 runs to 15 residues. Germline-derived CDR1 and CDR2 are MDHEN and SYDVKM. The V end was cut by 3 bases, the J end by 9 bases, with 15 bases between. The CDR3 DNA is TGTGCCAGCAGTTTCGGGGGGCTCAAGGGTTCACCCCTCCACTTT. It translates to CASSFGGLKGSPLHF.

This clonotype was detected ten times or more. The chain uses TRBV6-5 and TRBJ2-7; TRBD2 is a possible D gene (5 bases). V lost 2 bases to trimming and J lost 0 bases, with 8 bases between them. CDR3 length equals 14 residues. Germline loops: CDR1 MNHEY, CDR2 SVGAGI. This CDR3 is CASSYAGLSYEQYF. The CDR3 DNA reads TGTGCCAGCAGTTACGCCGGACTCTCCTACGAGCAGTACTTC.

The chain uses TRBV29-1 and TRBJ1-1; D perhaps matches TRBD1 (5 bases). This CDR3 spans 14 amino acids. Trimming took off 3 bases at V and 4 bases at J, with 15 bases between the two ends. Looked up from germline, CDR1 is SQVTM and CDR2 is ANQGSEA. This CDR3 is CSVDGGWWGTEAFF. The CDR3 DNA reads TGCAGCGTTGATGGGGGGTGGTGGGGCACTGAAGCTTTCTTT.

This clonotype was observed many times. The J gene is TRBJ2-3, the V gene TRBV2, with 7 bases aligning to TRBD1. Germline CDR1 SNHLY, CDR2 FYNNEI. There are 15 residues in the CDR3. Trimming removed 3 bases from V and 3 bases from J; junction bases left unmatched: 6. The CDR3 is CASSEGTDNTDTQYF. CDR3 in DNA: TGTGCCAGCAGTGAGGGGACAGATAATACAGATACGCAGTATTTT.

The chain employs TRBV28 and TRBJ2-7, with D perhaps matching TRBD1 (6 bases). The germline V gene encodes CDR1 MDHEN and CDR2 SYDVKM. The V gene lost 1 base and the J gene lost 6 bases, with 10 bases spanning the gap. This CDR3 spans 13 amino acids. In DNA form, the CDR3 reads TGTGCCAGCAGTTTATCGGCAGGGGTCGAGCAGTACTTC. Translation: CASSLSAGVEQYF.

The genes are TRBV30 and TRBJ2-1; D is ambiguous. The V and J ends lost 5 bases and 5 bases respectively, with 19 bases between them. This CDR3 is 15 amino acids long. Germline values: CDR1 GTSNPN, CDR2 SVGIG (reference sequence). The CDR3 DNA is TGTGCCTGGGGGTATAGGATCGATCTGGACAATGAGCAGTTCTTC. Translating gives CAWGYRIDLDNEQFF.

The sample holds a few counts of this clonotype. This rearrangement joins TRBV30 to TRBJ1-1; D is perhaps TRBD1 (6 bases). The CDR3 extends over 14 amino acids. Looked up from germline, CDR1 is GTSNPN and CDR2 is SVGIG (reference sequence). Trimming shortened V by 1 base and J by 0 bases, and 9 bases separated the two germline ends. Here the CDR3 reads CAWSETGLNTEAFF. CDR3 sequence (DNA): TGTGCCTGGAGTGAGACAGGATTGAACACTGAAGCTTTCTTT.

This chain connects TRBV3-1 to TRBJ1-3; D is unresolved. Germline-derived CDR1 and CDR2 are LGHDT and YNNKEL (reference sequence). V dropped 4 bases and J dropped 2 bases, with 12 bases sitting between them. The CDR3 consists of 15 residues. The CDR3 protein is CASSPVGPTGNTIYF. CDR3 DNA sequence: TGTGCCAGCAGCCCCGTCGGTCCGACTGGAAACACCATATATTTT.

In its sample, this clonotype was seen once. DNA for the CDR3: TGCGCCAGCAGCAGGACAGGGATCGGGGAGCTGTTTTTT. Its translation is CASSRTGIGELFF. The rearrangement joins TRBV5-1 to TRBJ2-2; the match to TRBD1 covers 8 bases. The V and J ends lost 4 bases and 7 bases, in that order; junction bases with no gene match: 3. The CDR3 has 13 amino acids. Germline V gene lookup returns CDR1 SGHRS and CDR2 YFSETQ.

The chain is built from TRBV19 and TRBJ1-6; 11 bases fit TRBD1. Trimming took 6 bases from V and 10 from J; bases not matched to a gene: 8. This CDR3 is built from 15 residues. Germline V gives CDR1 LNHDA, CDR2 SQIVND (reference sequence). Here the CDR3 DNA reads TGTGCCAGTAGCGGGGGACAGGGGGTCCAGTCACCCCTCCACTTT. Protein product: CASSGGQGVQSPLHF.

As concerns this clonotype: The missing conserved phenylalanine or tryptophan at the end of this CDR3 makes a read error likely. The V call is TRBV27, the J call TRBJ2-1; 11 bases line up with TRBD2. The V gene's germline CDR1 is MNHEY and CDR2 SMNVEV (reference sequence). There are 18 residues in the CDR3. The J segment lost 6 bases and the V segment lost 5 bases, leaving 15 bases of the junction unmatched. CDR3 protein: CASSLSGGAYTGGNEQFL. In nucleotides, the CDR3 is TGTGCCAGCAGTCTTAGCGGGGGGGCCTATACGGGGGGCAATGAGCAGTTCCTC.

This clonotype was seen more than once but under ten times. The gene calls are TRBV4-1 and TRBJ1-3; the D gene is possibly TRBD1 (6 bases). V shed 4 bases and J shed 5 bases, with 15 bases lying between them. The CDR3 loop spans 15 amino acids. Per the germline V gene, CDR1 is MGHRA and CDR2 is YSYEKL. The CDR3 is CASSPTGFSRNTIYF. CDR3 coding DNA: TGCGCCAGCAGCCCAACAGGGTTTTCCAGAAACACCATATATTTT.

This clonotype showed up just a few times. The J gene is TRBJ1-6, the V gene TRBV27; 9 positions agree with TRBD1. Germline assignment: CDR1 MNHEY and CDR2 SMNVEV (reference sequence). This CDR3 has 15 amino acids. V trimming: 3 bases; J trimming: 9 bases; junction bases outside the gene matches: 6. This chain's CDR3 is CASSLATGGLSPLHF. CDR3 sequence (DNA): TGTGCCAGCAGTTTGGCGACAGGGGGTCTTTCACCCCTCCACTTT.

This clonotype has just a few counts. The chain is built from TRBV30 and TRBJ2-3; D is uncertain. The CDR3 consists of 11 residues. V was cut by 0 bases and J by 7 bases, with 5 bases left in between. CDR1 and CDR2 from the germline V gene are GTSNPN and SVGIG (reference sequence). For the CDR3, the DNA is TGTGCCTGGAGTGTACAAAATACGCAGTATTTT. This gives the protein CAWSVQNTQYF.

V usage is TRBV24-1 and J usage is TRBJ1-4; 8 positions agree with TRBD1. In germline, CDR1 is KGHDR, CDR2 SFDVKD. V was pared by 4 bases and J by 8 bases, with 8 bases of the junction left unmatched. The CDR3 has 15 amino acids. CDR3 sequence: CATSESETGVEKLFF. The CDR3 coding sequence is TGTGCCACCAGTGAATCCGAGACAGGGGTGGAAAAACTGTTTTTT.

This clonotype turned up a few times. V gene TRBV3-1 combines with J gene TRBJ2-2, with TRBD1 identical over 10 bases. The CDR3 has 16 residues. Germline CDR1 LGHDT, CDR2 YNNKEL (reference sequence). J gave up 4 bases and V 2 bases, and 4 bases lay outside the gene matches. The CDR3: CASSQPGQGPTGELFF. CDR3 DNA sequence: TGTGCCAGCAGCCAACCGGGACAGGGGCCCACCGGGGAGCTGTTTTTT.

This chain uses TRBV29-1 with TRBJ2-5; D gene uncertain. Deletions cut 6 bases from V and 5 bases from J, with 16 bases between. Germline CDR1 and CDR2: SQVTM and ANQGSEA. The CDR3 consists of 13 residues. The CDR3 DNA reads TGCAGCGTGCCTGTTTCCCCTGGGGAGACCCAGTACTTC. Translating it yields CSVPVSPGETQYF.

This clonotype was detected many times. CDR3 sequence (DNA): TGTGCCAGCAGCCAAGAGAAGGCCTTCCCATATGGCTACACCTTC. As protein: CASSQEKAFPYGYTF. This chain connects TRBV3-1 to TRBJ1-2; D not resolved. Per the germline V gene, CDR1 is LGHDT and CDR2 is YNNKEL (reference sequence). CDR3 size: 15 residues. The germline V and J ends were trimmed by 0 bases and 5 bases, with 13 bases remaining between them.

This clonotype was recorded many times. This chain links TRBV11-2 with TRBJ2-7; 7 nucleotides line up with TRBD2. The CDR3 has 11 residues. V shed 6 bases, J shed 7 bases, and the junction held 3 bases outside the gene matches. From germline, CDR1 is SGHAT and CDR2 FQNNGV. The CDR3 region has the DNA TGTGCCAGCAGGGCGGGGGAGGAGCAGTACTTC. Protein sequence: CASRAGEEQYF.